The rows below give T cell receptor beta chains drawn from one sample of a study of a mutant IDH1 vaccine in newly diagnosed glioma. Sequenced by immunoSEQ multiplex PCR; TCRdb stores in-frame clones only, minus some. The data contain under 150,000 clones, about nine tenths of them singletons. Their antigen targets remain unknown. This material consisted of PBMCs, taken from a glioma patient whose treatment included an IDH1 peptide vaccine. The source is a woman aged 45 to 65 with glioma. CDR3s include the opening cysteine and the closing phenylalanine or tryptophan.

cdr3_aa	v_call	j_call
CASSPLEGTHYGYTF	TRBV18	TRBJ1-2
CASQREPDQPQHF	TRBV2	TRBJ1-5
CSAGQYFANTGELFF	TRBV29-1	TRBJ2-2
CASSEGGWYPGYNEQFF	TRBV6-1	TRBJ2-1
CASSPGTVISYEQYF	TRBV6-6	NA
CASSFDRFYEQYF	TRBV7-2	TRBJ2-7
CSVEDEASGNPTGELFF	TRBV29-1	TRBJ2-2
CASSLSPVAGDTDTQYF	TRBV28	TRBJ2-3
CASSDLLHGETQYF	TRBV6-1	TRBJ2-5
CASTLTGRETQYF	TRBV6-6	TRBJ2-5
CASSANRKTEAFF	TRBV7-3	TRBJ1-1
CSGLRRENEQFF	TRBV29-1	TRBJ2-1
CASSLTPWGDNTEAFF	TRBV28	TRBJ1-1
CASSSGGAGSYEQYF	TRBV9	TRBJ2-7
CASSYMEGGEQYF	TRBV6-5	TRBJ2-7